A single sample gave rise to the 11 T cell receptor beta chains below, sequenced in a study of cytomegalovirus exposure and HLA in healthy donors. PCR was performed using 60 Vbeta and 13 Jbeta primers. Produced via immunoSEQ multiplex PCR; TCRdb's table is partial and in-frame only. The data hold around 160,000 clones, with roughly 73% observed a single time. Sequencing was performed on PBMCs. Receptor source: a male donor in good health and CMV-seronegative.

The V gene is TRBV19, the J gene TRBJ2-1, with TRBD2 identical over 9 bases. V dropped 4 bases and J dropped 8; count of bases not matched to a gene: 3. CDR1 and CDR2 from the germline V gene are LNHDA and SQIVND (reference sequence). The CDR3 is 13 residues long. The CDR3 region is CASSSGGADEQFF. The DNA of the CDR3 is TGTGCCAGTAGTAGCGGGGGGGCCGATGAGCAGTTCTTC.

The chain links TRBV2 to TRBJ2-1, with TRBD2 matching 8 bases. Per the germline V gene, CDR1 is SNHLY and CDR2 is FYNNEI. The CDR3 is made up of 15 amino acids. J lost 3 bases, V lost 7 bases, and 8 bases had no gene match. The CDR3 sequence: CASKPTSGVYNEQFF. The CDR3 bases are TGTGCCAGCAAACCAACTAGCGGAGTCTACAATGAGCAGTTCTTC.

This clone was detected only a few times. The rearrangement links TRBV5-1 to TRBJ2-7; TRBD2 is a possible D gene (5 bases). The CDR3 length is 16 residues. In germline, CDR1 is SGHRS, CDR2 YFSETQ. The germline V and J ends were trimmed by 3 bases and 3 bases, with 19 bases remaining between them. The DNA for the CDR3 is TGCGCCAGCAGCTCTCCCTATGAGGGTCGCGTCTACGAGCAGTACTTC. Translation: CASSSPYEGRVYEQYF.

V is TRBV7-2 and J is TRBJ2-1, with 9 nucleotides matching TRBD1. V was clipped by 6 bases and J by 0 bases; unmatched bases: 6. From germline, CDR1 is SGHTA and CDR2 FQGNSA. CDR3 length: 16 residues. The CDR3 loop is CASRGQGRSSYNEQFF. Written as DNA, the CDR3 is TGTGCCAGCAGGGGACAGGGCCGAAGCTCCTACAATGAGCAGTTCTTC.

This clone has a single count. The chain combines TRBV11-2 with TRBJ1-1; no definite D call. CDR3 length: 14 residues. Looked up from germline, CDR1 is SGHAT and CDR2 is FQNNGV. V was trimmed by 4 bases and J by 1 base, leaving 10 bases between them. CDR3 sequence: CASSSRLGNTEAFF. The CDR3 region has the DNA TGTGCCAGCAGCTCCCGACTGGGGAACACTGAAGCTTTCTTT.

The chain has TRBV7-3 and TRBJ1-5, with 9 bases that match TRBD1. The V and J ends lost 1 base and 5 bases, in that order; junction bases with no gene match: 6. The CDR3 has 16 amino acids. Germline CDR1 and CDR2: SGHTA and FQGTGA. The CDR3 nucleotides are TGTGCCAGCAGCTTAAGTGAGGACAGGGGTTATCAGCCCCAGCATTTT. This gives the protein CASSLSEDRGYQPQHF.

This rearrangement joins TRBV4-3 to TRBJ1-2; D gene unclear. Per germline, CDR1 LGHNA and CDR2 YSLEER. The CDR3 has 12 amino acids. V dropped 1 base and J dropped 4 bases, with 4 bases sitting between them. In nucleotides, the CDR3 is TGCGCCAGCAGCCAAGGCGTCTATGGCTACACCTTC. This codes for CASSQGVYGYTF.

The chain carries TRBV5-4 and TRBJ1-3; 8 bases align to TRBD1. The V segment lost 1 base and the J segment 3 bases; nucleotides outside the gene matches: 6. The CDR3 has 16 amino acids. Germline V gene sequence: CDR1 SGHNT, CDR2 YYREEE (reference sequence). The CDR3 sequence: CASSLRQGASGNTIYF. CDR3 DNA: TGTGCCAGCAGCTTGAGGCAGGGGGCAAGTGGAAACACCATATATTTT.

The chain employs TRBV7-9 and TRBJ2-4; 9 bases are a match to TRBD2. With 5 bases clipped from V and 7 bases from J, the junction kept 12 bases outside the gene matches. CDR3 size: 16 residues. Per the germline V gene, CDR1 is SEHNR and CDR2 is FQNEAQ (reference sequence). CDR3 bases: TGTGCCAGCAGCCCAACCGGGGGCGGGAGGGCTAACATTCAGTACTTC. Translation: CASSPTGGGRANIQYF.

This sequence joins TRBV5-4 and TRBJ2-5; TRBD1 matches at 12 bases. After removal of 0 bases from V and 5 bases from J, the junction contained 5 bases not matched to a gene. This CDR3 comprises 16 residues. From germline, CDR1 is SGHNT and CDR2 YYREEE (reference sequence). In nucleotides, the CDR3 is TGTGCCAGCAGCTTGGAGGGGACAGGGGGCCGGGAGACCCAGTACTTC. This encodes CASSLEGTGGRETQYF.

The rearrangement links TRBV23-1 to TRBJ2-3; the D gene is possibly TRBD2 (6 bases). TRBV23-1 is marked as an open reading frame, function uncertain. The V gene lost 2 bases and the J gene lost 11 bases, with 8 bases spanning the gap. The CDR3 consists of 11 residues. CDR3 in amino acids: CASSQPGLQYF. In nucleotides, the CDR3 is TGCGCCAGCAGTCAACCGGGACTGCAGTATTTT.